This T cell receptor beta chain was sequenced in a study of T cells expressing NK-cell markers. Concerning this clonotype: Its antigen is still unknown.

The CDR3 runs to 14 residues. Germline CDR1 reads LGHNA; CDR2 reads YSLEER. Beta-chain TCR cDNA was generated via 5'RACE template switching with UMIs. TCRdb re-called the 5' RACE reads and catalogs CDR3 proteins one per entry, DNA excluded. There are 400,000 to 450,000 distinct CDR3 sequences in the sample, with 7.3% held by the top ten. Study-wide results and caveats: The dominant NKG2C+ clonotypes represented 1.0-7.0% of CD8+ T cells in several donors.

Material for sequencing was blood T cells: a sorted CD56 or NKG2C T cell subset, CD4+ or CD8+ T cells, or bulk PBMC T cells (not recorded which). This TCR was recovered from a woman aged 18 to 75 in good health. This chain links TRBV4-3 with TRBJ2-1; with no DNA, the TCRdb D assignment of TRBD2 cannot be verified. The CDR3 reads CASSQEIAGGLRFF.